These 29 T cell receptor beta chains share one sample of origin, sequenced in a study of shared clonotypes between healthy human individuals. Profiled with immunoSEQ multiplex PCR; TCRdb holds only in-frame clones, not every one. This sample has about 2.1 million clones, with 85% to 95% found just once. Naive CD8 cells, CD45RO-negative and positively selected for CCR7, excluded terminally differentiated effector memory CD45RA+ cells. Sequencing was done on a sample of naive CD8+ T cells from PBMCs. The origin of the receptors is a man in his late teens or twenties in good health. Some clones in this sample may be carry-over from other donors' samples.

On this clone: Other DNA sequences of this sample code for an identical CDR3. The chain is built from TRBV9 and TRBJ2-1, with D perhaps matching TRBD2 (6 bases). Trimming took 3 bases from V and 6 from J, leaving 13 bases between them. From germline, CDR1 is SGDLS and CDR2 YYNGEE. The CDR3 spans 14 residues. The CDR3 loop is CASSAGTSSNEQFF. The CDR3 DNA is TGTGCCAGCAGCGCCGGGACTTCGTCCAATGAGCAGTTCTTC. Full variable domain (outside the CDR3, taken from reference TRBV9 and TRBJ2-1): DSGVTQTPKHLITATGQRVTLRCSPRSGDLSVYWYQQSLDQGLQFLIQYYNGEERAKGNILERFSAQQFPDLHSELNLSSLELGDSALYFCASSAGTSSNEQFFGPGTRLTVL.

This rearrangement joins TRBV5-1 to TRBJ2-7; D ambiguous. Germline CDR1 reads SGHRS; CDR2 reads YFSETQ. The CDR3 loop spans 13 amino acids. V was trimmed by 5 bases and J by 6 bases, leaving 15 bases between them. In DNA, the CDR3 is TGCGCCAGCAGGGAAGGGTTAGGACGCGAGCAGTACTTC. This sequence encodes CASREGLGREQYF.

The V gene is TRBV28, the J gene TRBJ2-1, with D possibly TRBD2 on 5 matching bases. The germline CDR1 and CDR2 sequences are MDHEN and SYDVKM. The CDR3 covers 18 residues. Trimming left V 6 bases short and J 2 bases short, with 23 bases between. CDR3 nucleotide sequence: TGTGCCAGCAGCCCACTTTGGAGCGCCCCGGGAACCTACAATGAGCAGTTCTTC. Its translation: CASSPLWSAPGTYNEQFF.

The V gene is TRBV7-9, the J gene TRBJ1-1; the D gene is possibly TRBD1 (5 bases). The CDR3 covers 12 residues. V was cut by 5 bases and J by 7 bases, with 11 bases left in between. Germline values: CDR1 SEHNR, CDR2 FQNEAQ (reference sequence). The CDR3 DNA is TGTGCCAGCAGCCCCCAGGGAAGTGAAGCTTTCTTT. Its protein product is CASSPQGSEAFF.

V and J are TRBV29-1 and TRBJ2-7; 10 nucleotides line up with TRBD1. The CDR3 is 14 residues long. Trimming at V came to 7 bases and at J to 7 bases, leaving 13 bases not matched to a gene. CDR1 and CDR2 from the germline V gene are SQVTM and ANQGSEA. The CDR3 here is CSAGQPGQGWEQYF. The CDR3 DNA follows: TGCAGCGCCGGTCAACCGGGACAGGGGTGGGAGCAGTACTTC.

The chain joins TRBV19 to TRBJ1-1; D unresolved. The length of the CDR3 is 13 residues. Germline V gives CDR1 LNHDA, CDR2 SQIVND (reference sequence). V lost 6 bases and J 0 bases, leaving 8 bases between the germline ends. CDR3 nucleotide sequence: TGTGCCAGTAGACCCCCGATGAACACTGAAGCTTTCTTT. Encoded protein: CASRPPMNTEAFF.

The V gene is TRBV21-1, the J gene TRBJ1-5. TRBV21-1 is annotated as a pseudogene. This CDR3 is 9 amino acids long. The CDR3 region is CASSGGLHF. Written as DNA, the CDR3 is TGTGCCAGCTCTGGGGGGTTGCATTTT.

The J gene is TRBJ2-2, the V gene TRBV7-9, with TRBD2 matching 9 bases. The CDR3 is made up of 17 amino acids. Germline V gene data show CDR1 as SEHNR and CDR2 as FQNEAQ (reference sequence). V lost 1 base and J lost 1; bases outside the gene matches: 4. The CDR3: CASSLGAGGMNTGELFF. The CDR3 nucleotides are TGTGCCAGCAGCTTAGGAGCGGGAGGCATGAACACCGGGGAGCTGTTTTTT.

The genes are TRBV15 and TRBJ2-2, with D possibly TRBD2 on 6 matching bases. Germline CDR1 and CDR2: LNHNV and YYDKDF (reference sequence). The CDR3 contains 14 residues. The V and J ends lost 5 bases and 8 bases respectively, with 15 bases between them. The DNA of the CDR3 is TGTGCCACCAGCTCGCGGCGGGAATCAGGGGAGCTGTTTTTT. Its protein is CATSSRRESGELFF.

This chain links TRBV6-6 with TRBJ2-7; 9 nucleotides agree with TRBD1. After removal of 2 bases from V and 5 bases from J, the junction contained 7 bases not matched to a gene. The CDR3 sequence is 15 residues long. Germline assignment: CDR1 MNHNY and CDR2 SVGAGI (reference sequence). CDR3 loop: CASSYADRGGDEQYF. In nucleotides, the CDR3 is TGTGCCAGCAGTTACGCGGACAGGGGAGGGGACGAGCAGTACTTC.

V gene TRBV13 combines with J gene TRBJ2-5; D is unclear. The CDR3 has 14 residues. The germline V and J ends were trimmed by 4 bases and 6 bases, with 15 bases remaining between them. The germline V gene encodes CDR1 PRHDT and CDR2 FYEKMQ (reference sequence). The DNA of the CDR3 is TGTGCCAGCAGCTCCCCCGGTTCGCGCAAGACCCAGTACTTC. Its protein product is CASSSPGSRKTQYF.

This chain uses TRBV27 with TRBJ2-2; 7 bases are a match to TRBD1. This CDR3 is 16 amino acids long. Germline CDR1 reads MNHEY; CDR2 reads SMNVEV (reference sequence). V was pared by 3 bases and J by 0 bases, with 4 bases of the junction left unmatched. CDR3 residues: CASSFWDSSNTGELFF. In DNA form, the CDR3 reads TGTGCCAGCAGTTTCTGGGACAGCTCGAACACCGGGGAGCTGTTTTTT.

Written as DNA, the CDR3 is TGTGCCAGTTGGGACAGGGCGAACGAGCAGTACTTC. Translation gives CASWDRANEQYF. This chain uses TRBV19 with TRBJ2-7; 9 bases fit TRBD1. The CDR3 runs to 12 residues. The V segment lost 8 bases and the J segment 5 bases; nucleotides outside the gene matches: 4. Looked up from germline, CDR1 is LNHDA and CDR2 is SQIVND (reference sequence).

The rearrangement links TRBV4-1 to TRBJ1-2, with a possible D match to TRBD1 (6 bases). Germline values: CDR1 MGHRA, CDR2 YSYEKL. V shed 3 bases and J shed 3 bases, with 14 bases lying between them. The CDR3 sequence is 15 residues long. The CDR3 loop reads CASSHSQGVDYGYTF. The CDR3 DNA sequence: TGCGCCAGCAGCCATTCACAGGGTGTGGACTATGGCTACACCTTC.

The chain carries TRBV19 and TRBJ1-5, with D unresolved. V gave up 4 bases and J gave up 4 bases, with 23 bases separating them. The CDR3 spans 18 residues. Germline V gene lookup returns CDR1 LNHDA and CDR2 SQIVND (reference sequence). CDR3 protein: CASSTGGGSYLSNQPQHF. DNA of the CDR3: TGTGCCAGTAGTACCGGCGGAGGGAGCTACTTAAGTAATCAGCCCCAGCATTTT.

This rearrangement joins TRBV28 to TRBJ1-1; no clear D. The CDR3 extends over 12 amino acids. With 7 bases removed from V and 5 bases from J, the gap between germline ends came to 11 bases. From germline, CDR1 is MDHEN and CDR2 SYDVKM. CDR3 nucleotides: TGTGCCAGCACCTTCGGTCTGACTGAAGCTTTCTTT. This codes for CASTFGLTEAFF.

The chain uses TRBV9 and TRBJ2-3; 10 bases line up with TRBD2. The V gene end was trimmed by 0 bases and the J gene end by 8 bases; junction bases not matched to a gene: 12. Germline loops: CDR1 SGDLS, CDR2 YYNGEE. The CDR3 sequence is 17 residues long. In nucleotides, the CDR3 is TGTGCCAGCAGCGTAGGCGCCCTAGCGGGAGTATTAGTTACGCAGTATTTT. Protein product: CASSVGALAGVLVTQYF.

About this clone: The same CDR3 can be traced to other DNA sequences in this sample. J is TRBJ2-7 and V is TRBV27; D possibly corresponds to TRBD2 (7 bases). Trimming removed 3 bases at V and 2 bases at J, with 11 bases between. Germline V lookup: CDR1 MNHEY, CDR2 SMNVEV (reference sequence). The CDR3 runs 14 residues. The CDR3 region is CASSFWGGPYEQYF. The CDR3 bases are TGTGCCAGCAGTTTTTGGGGGGGGCCCTACGAGCAGTACTTC.

V and J are TRBV19 and TRBJ1-5; a possible D gene is TRBD1 (5 bases). V was trimmed by 5 bases and J by 2 bases, leaving 13 bases between them. This CDR3 is built from 15 residues. CDR1 is LNHDA, CDR2 SQIVND, per germline (reference sequence). Written as DNA, the CDR3 is TGTGCCAGTAGTGGGGACGGTGAGGGCAATCAGCCCCAGCATTTT. It specifies CASSGDGEGNQPQHF. Variable domain in full (rest from reference TRBV19 and TRBJ1-5): DGGITQSPKYLFRKEGQNVTLSCEQNLNHDAMYWYRQDPGQGLRLIYYSQIVNDFQKGDIAEGYSVSREKKESFPLTVTSAQKNPTAFYLCASSGDGEGNQPQHFGDGTRLSIL.

This chain links TRBV7-9 with TRBJ2-7; the match to TRBD2 covers 7 bases. The V and J ends lost 3 bases and 4 bases, in that order; junction bases with no gene match: 6. Per germline, CDR1 SEHNR and CDR2 FQNEAQ (reference sequence). This CDR3 has 14 residues. CDR3: CASSLGGSEYEQYF. The DNA of the CDR3 is TGTGCCAGCAGCTTGGGCGGGAGCGAGTACGAGCAGTACTTC.

CDR3 amino acids: CASSEGRDPGNTIYF. CDR3 bases: TGTGCCAGCAGTGAAGGGCGCGACCCCGGAAACACCATATATTTT. The rearrangement joins TRBV6-1 to TRBJ1-3; D unresolved. Trimming pared 1 base from V and 4 bases from J, leaving 11 bases between. This CDR3 has 15 residues. Per germline, CDR1 MNHNS and CDR2 SASEGT.

The chain couples TRBV19 to TRBJ2-7; D is perhaps TRBD1 (5 bases). The V and J ends lost 6 bases and 1 base respectively, with 10 bases between them. Germline V gives CDR1 LNHDA, CDR2 SQIVND (reference sequence). CDR3 length: 13 amino acids. The CDR3 loop is CASRQRGSYEQYF. DNA of the CDR3: TGTGCCAGTAGACAAAGGGGTTCCTACGAGCAGTACTTC.

The CDR3 loop is CASTPGGSYEQYF. CDR3 DNA: TGTGCCAGCACGCCTGGCGGGAGCTACGAGCAGTACTTC. The V gene is TRBV25-1, the J gene TRBJ2-7; 7 bases agree with TRBD2. Germline V gene data show CDR1 as MGHDK and CDR2 as SYGVNS. The length of the CDR3 is 13 residues. V gave up 7 bases and J gave up 3 bases; unmatched junction bases: 6.

This chain joins TRBV7-9 and TRBJ1-4; 7 nucleotides align to TRBD1. This CDR3 comprises 15 residues. V shed 1 base and J 3 bases; nucleotides not matched to a gene: 2. Germline loops: CDR1 SEHNR, CDR2 FQNEAQ (reference sequence). The CDR3, as DNA: TGTGCCAGCAGCTTAGGTGACAGGGCTAATGAAAAACTGTTTTTT. Its protein is CASSLGDRANEKLFF.

The rearrangement links TRBV7-2 to TRBJ2-2, with D perhaps TRBD1 or TRBD2 (5 bases each). The CDR3 covers 13 residues. From germline, CDR1 is SGHTA and CDR2 FQGNSA. The V end was cut by 8 bases, the J end by 5 bases, with 12 bases between. The CDR3 bases are TGTGCCAGCCCCTCGTGGGGGACCGGGGAGCTGTTTTTT. It specifies CASPSWGTGELFF.

This rearrangement joins TRBV4-1 to TRBJ2-1; a weak D match, TRBD1 (6 bases). Between the trimmed V and J ends, which lost 6 bases and 4 bases, there was a span of 16 bases. Germline-derived CDR1 and CDR2 are MGHRA and YSYEKL. The CDR3 covers 15 residues. The CDR3 reads CASRPAGAVYNEQFF. In DNA, the CDR3 is TGCGCCAGCAGGCCCGCAGGGGCTGTGTACAATGAGCAGTTCTTC.

The J gene is TRBJ2-7, the V gene TRBV10-3; D perhaps matches TRBD1 (5 bases). The V end was cut by 6 bases, the J end by 3 bases, with 9 bases between. The CDR3 consists of 12 residues. CDR1 is ENHRY, CDR2 SYGVKD, per germline. Here the CDR3 DNA reads TGTGCCATCAGGGGGCAGGGCTACGAGCAGTACTTC. Translated: CAIRGQGYEQYF.

The DNA of the CDR3 is TGTGCCAGCTCAGCGCGGGATACGCAGTATTTT. It specifies CASSARDTQYF. The chain couples TRBV5-6 to TRBJ2-3; D uncertain. Per the germline V gene, CDR1 is SGHDT and CDR2 is YYEEEE. The CDR3 has 11 residues. The V gene lost 7 bases and the J gene lost 6 bases, with 9 bases spanning the gap.

The chain uses TRBV9 and TRBJ2-3; D is possibly TRBD2 (5 bases). There are 16 residues in the CDR3. Per germline, CDR1 SGDLS and CDR2 YYNGEE. V lost 0 bases and J 4 bases, leaving 15 bases between the germline ends. The CDR3 sequence: CASSVEREVTSDTQYF. CDR3 nucleotides: TGTGCCAGCAGCGTAGAGAGGGAAGTTACTTCAGATACGCAGTATTTT. The full variable domain, its missing parts supplied by reference TRBV9 and TRBJ2-3, is DSGVTQTPKHLITATGQRVTLRCSPRSGDLSVYWYQQSLDQGLQFLIQYYNGEERAKGNILERFSAQQFPDLHSELNLSSLELGDSALYFCASSVEREVTSDTQYFGPGTRLTVL.